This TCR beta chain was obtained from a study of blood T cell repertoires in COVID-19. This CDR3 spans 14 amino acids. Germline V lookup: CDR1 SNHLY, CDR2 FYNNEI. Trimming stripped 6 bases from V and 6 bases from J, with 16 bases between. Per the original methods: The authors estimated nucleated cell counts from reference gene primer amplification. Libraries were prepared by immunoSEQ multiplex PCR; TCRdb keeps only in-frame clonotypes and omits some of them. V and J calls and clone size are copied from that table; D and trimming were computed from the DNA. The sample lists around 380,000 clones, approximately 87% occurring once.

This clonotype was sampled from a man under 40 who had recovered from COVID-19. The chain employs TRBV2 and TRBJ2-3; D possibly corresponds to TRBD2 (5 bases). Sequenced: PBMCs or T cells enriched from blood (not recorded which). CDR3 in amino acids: CASSPLRSGDTQYF. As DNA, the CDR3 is TGTGCCAGCAGCCCCCTCCGGTCGGGGGATACGCAGTATTTT. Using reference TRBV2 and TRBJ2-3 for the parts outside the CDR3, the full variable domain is EPEVTQTPSHQVTQMGQEVILRCVPISNHLYFYWYRQILGQKVEFLVSFYNNEISEKSEIFDDQFSVERPDGSNFTLKIRSTKLEDSAMYFCASSPLRSGDTQYFGPGTRLTVL.